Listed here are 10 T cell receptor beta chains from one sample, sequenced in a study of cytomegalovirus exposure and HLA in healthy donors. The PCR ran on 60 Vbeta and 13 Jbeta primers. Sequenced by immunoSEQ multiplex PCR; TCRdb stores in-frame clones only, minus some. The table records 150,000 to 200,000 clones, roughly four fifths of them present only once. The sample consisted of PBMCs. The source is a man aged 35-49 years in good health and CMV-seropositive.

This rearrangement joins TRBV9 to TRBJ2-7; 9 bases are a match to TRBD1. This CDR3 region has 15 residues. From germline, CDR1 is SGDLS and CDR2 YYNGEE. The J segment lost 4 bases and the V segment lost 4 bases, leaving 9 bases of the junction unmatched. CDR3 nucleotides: TGTGCCAGCAGCACCGGACAGGGGACGTTGTACGAGCAGTACTTC. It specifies CASSTGQGTLYEQYF.

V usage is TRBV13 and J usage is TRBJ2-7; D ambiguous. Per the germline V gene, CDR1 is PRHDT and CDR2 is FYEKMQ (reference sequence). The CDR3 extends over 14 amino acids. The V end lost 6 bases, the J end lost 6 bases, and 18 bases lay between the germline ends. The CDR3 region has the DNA TGTGCCAGCAGGATTGCTCCCCGAACGCGCGAGCAGTACTTC. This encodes CASRIAPRTREQYF.

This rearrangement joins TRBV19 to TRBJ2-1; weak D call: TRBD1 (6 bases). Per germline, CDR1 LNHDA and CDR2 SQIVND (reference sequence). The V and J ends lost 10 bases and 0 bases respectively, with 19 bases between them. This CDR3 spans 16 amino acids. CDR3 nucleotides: TGTGCCACTGGGACACCAGAAAAAGGCTCCTACAATGAGCAGTTCTTC. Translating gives CATGTPEKGSYNEQFF.

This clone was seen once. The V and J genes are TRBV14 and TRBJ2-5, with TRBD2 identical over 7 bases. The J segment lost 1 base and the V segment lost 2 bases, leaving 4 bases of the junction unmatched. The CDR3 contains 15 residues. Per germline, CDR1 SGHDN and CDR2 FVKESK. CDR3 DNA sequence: TGTGCCAGCAGCCAAAAACTAGCGATCCAAGAGACCCAGTACTTC. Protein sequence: CASSQKLAIQETQYF.

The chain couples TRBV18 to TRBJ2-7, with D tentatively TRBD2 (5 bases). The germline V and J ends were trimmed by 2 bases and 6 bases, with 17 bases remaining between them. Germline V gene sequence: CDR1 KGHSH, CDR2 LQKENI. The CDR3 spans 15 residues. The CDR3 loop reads CASSPGLGSYREQYF. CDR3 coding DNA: TGTGCCAGCTCACCAGGTCTGGGGAGTTACCGCGAGCAGTACTTC.

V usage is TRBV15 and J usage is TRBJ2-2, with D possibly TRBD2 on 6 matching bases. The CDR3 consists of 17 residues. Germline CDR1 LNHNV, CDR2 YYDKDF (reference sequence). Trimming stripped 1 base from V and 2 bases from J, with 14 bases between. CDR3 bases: TGTGCCACCAGCAGAGTAGGAGGGCAGGCTAACACCGGGGAGCTGTTTTTT. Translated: CATSRVGGQANTGELFF.

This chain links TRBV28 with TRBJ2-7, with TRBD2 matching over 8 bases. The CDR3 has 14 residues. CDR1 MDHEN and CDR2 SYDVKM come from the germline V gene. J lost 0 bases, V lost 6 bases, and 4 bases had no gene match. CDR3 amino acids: CASRGSGVSYEQYF. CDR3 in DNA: TGTGCCAGCAGGGGTAGCGGGGTCTCCTACGAGCAGTACTTC. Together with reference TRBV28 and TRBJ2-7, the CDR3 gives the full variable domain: DVKVTQSSRYLVKRTGEKVFLECVQDMDHENMFWYRQDPGLGLRLIYFSYDVKMKEKGDIPEGYSVSREKKERFSLILESASTNQTSMYLCASRGSGVSYEQYFGPGTRLTVT.

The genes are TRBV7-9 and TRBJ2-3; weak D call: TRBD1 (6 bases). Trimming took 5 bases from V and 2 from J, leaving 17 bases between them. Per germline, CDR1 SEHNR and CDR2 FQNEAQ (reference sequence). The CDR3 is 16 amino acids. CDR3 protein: CASSPLAGVTTDTQYF. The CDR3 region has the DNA TGTGCCAGCAGCCCCCTCGCAGGGGTTACCACAGATACGCAGTATTTT.

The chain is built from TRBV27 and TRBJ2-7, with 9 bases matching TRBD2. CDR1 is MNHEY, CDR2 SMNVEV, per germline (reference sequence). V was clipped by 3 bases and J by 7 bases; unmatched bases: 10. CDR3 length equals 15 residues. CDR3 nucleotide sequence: TGTGCCAGCAGTTTCATAGCGGGAGTGCGTCGGGAGCAGTACTTC. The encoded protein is CASSFIAGVRREQYF.

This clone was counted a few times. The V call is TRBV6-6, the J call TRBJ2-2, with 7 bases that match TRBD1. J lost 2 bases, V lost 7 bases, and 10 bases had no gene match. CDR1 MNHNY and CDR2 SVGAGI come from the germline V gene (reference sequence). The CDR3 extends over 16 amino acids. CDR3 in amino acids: CASTPGQKTNTGELFF. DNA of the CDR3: TGTGCCAGCACCCCGGGACAGAAGACCAACACCGGGGAGCTGTTTTTT.